The 16 T cell receptor beta chains below all came from one sample that was sequenced in a study of T cells in localized non-small cell lung cancer. Data came from immunoSEQ multiplex PCR; TCRdb stores just in-frame clones and leaves some out. The sample holds about 13,000 clones, around 83% seen once. This sample comprised peripheral blood, obtained before any cancer treatment. The receptors shown here come from a male donor aged 60 or older with stage III lung adenocarcinoma.

This clone was counted only a few times. A far larger clone is one base from this, pointing to a likely read error. The identical CDR3 is also encoded by other nucleotide sequences in the sample. The gene calls are TRBV5-1 and TRBJ2-2; D ambiguous. The V gene's germline CDR1 is SGHRS and CDR2 YFSETQ. V lost 0 bases, J lost 8 bases, and 5 bases lay in between. The CDR3 runs to 12 residues. CDR3 protein: CASSLGRGELFF. The CDR3 DNA is TGCGCCAGCAGCTTGGGCAGAGGGGAGCTGTTTTTT.

The chain carries TRBV5-1 and TRBJ1-1, with D possibly matching TRBD1 (5 bases). The CDR3 runs to 13 residues. Trimming shortened V by 4 bases and J by 4 bases, and 11 bases separated the two germline ends. Germline V gene lookup returns CDR1 SGHRS and CDR2 YFSETQ. The CDR3 sequence: CASSPGVTTEAFF. The CDR3 DNA follows: TGCGCCAGCAGCCCGGGGGTTACCACTGAAGCTTTCTTT.

CDR3 bases: TGTGCCAGCAAGGCGCGGAATACTAATGAGCAGTTCTTC. This codes for CASKARNTNEQFF. The rearrangement links TRBV6-4 to TRBJ2-1; D ambiguous. The CDR3 totals 13 residues. V was trimmed by 7 bases and J by 7 bases, leaving 14 bases between them. The V gene's germline CDR1 is MRHNA and CDR2 SNTAGT.

This chain links TRBV2 with TRBJ2-2, with a tentative D call TRBD2 (7 bases). The V gene lost 7 bases and the J gene lost 3 bases, with 15 bases spanning the gap. The CDR3 totals 15 residues. Germline V gives CDR1 SNHLY, CDR2 FYNNEI. CDR3 coding DNA: TGTGCCAGCATTAGAGGGGGGGCAGACACCGGGGAGCTGTTTTTT. It yields the protein CASIRGGADTGELFF.

V and J are TRBV14 and TRBJ2-2, with D hard to call. The CDR3 is made up of 13 amino acids. Trimming took 1 base from V and 6 from J, leaving 6 bases between them. The germline gives CDR1 SGHDN, CDR2 FVKESK. As DNA, the CDR3 is TGTGCCAGCAGCCAAGGGGCCCCCGGGGAGCTGTTTTTT. It encodes CASSQGAPGELFF.

CDR3 DNA: TGTGCCACGGCTCTACAGGGGAACACTGAAGCTTTCTTT. Its translation is CATALQGNTEAFF. J is TRBJ1-1 and V is TRBV19, with a tentative D call TRBD1 (6 bases). This CDR3 spans 13 amino acids. V lost 10 bases and J lost 1, with 13 bases in between. From germline, CDR1 is LNHDA and CDR2 SQIVND (reference sequence).

The chain employs TRBV27 and TRBJ1-5, with TRBD1 as a possible D gene (6 bases). V lost 0 bases and J 6 bases, leaving 12 bases between the germline ends. The CDR3 has 15 amino acids. Germline V gene lookup returns CDR1 MNHEY and CDR2 SMNVEV (reference sequence). The CDR3 region is CASSLSSRRGQPQHF. The CDR3 nucleotides read TGTGCCAGCAGTTTATCCTCCCGCAGGGGTCAGCCCCAGCATTTT.

The CDR3 reads CASSAWDHEVTDTQYF. The CDR3 DNA reads TGTGCCAGCAGCGCCTGGGACCACGAAGTGACAGATACGCAGTATTTT. This chain connects TRBV2 to TRBJ2-3; D tentatively fits TRBD1 or TRBD2 (5 bases each). Trimming took 6 bases from V and 3 from J, leaving 19 bases between them. Germline V gene lookup returns CDR1 SNHLY and CDR2 FYNNEI. There are 16 residues in the CDR3. The full variable domain, its missing parts supplied by reference TRBV2 and TRBJ2-3, is EPEVTQTPSHQVTQMGQEVILRCVPISNHLYFYWYRQILGQKVEFLVSFYNNEISEKSEIFDDQFSVERPDGSNFTLKIRSTKLEDSAMYFCASSAWDHEVTDTQYFGPGTRLTVL.

CDR3 protein: CASRGTNSYEQYF. CDR3 coding DNA: TGTGCCAGCAGGGGGACAAACTCCTACGAGCAGTACTTC. The rearrangement joins TRBV27 to TRBJ2-7; a possible D gene is TRBD1 (6 bases). V was cut by 6 bases and J by 0 bases, with 9 bases left in between. Germline assignment: CDR1 MNHEY and CDR2 SMNVEV (reference sequence). This CDR3 comprises 13 residues.

This chain links TRBV29-1 with TRBJ2-3; 13 bases align to TRBD2. V dropped 6 bases and J dropped 1; count of bases not matched to a gene: 7. This CDR3 has 16 residues. CDR1 is SQVTM, CDR2 ANQGSEA, per germline. The CDR3, as DNA: TGCAGCGTCGCCGGACTAGCGGGAGAGGGCACAGATACGCAGTATTTT. Its translation is CSVAGLAGEGTDTQYF.

The chain carries TRBV7-2 and TRBJ1-5; D is uncertain. V was pared by 5 bases and J by 6 bases, with 14 bases between. This CDR3 spans 14 amino acids. Per germline, CDR1 SGHTA and CDR2 FQGNSA. The CDR3 DNA reads as TGTGCCAGCAGCCCCGGGGATGGGTCTCAGCCCCAGCATTTT. It yields the protein CASSPGDGSQPQHF.

The gene calls are TRBV6-1 and TRBJ1-4; unclear D gene. The CDR3 runs to 14 residues. V was pared by 4 bases and J by 12 bases, with 18 bases between. The germline V gene encodes CDR1 MNHNS and CDR2 SASEGT. CDR3 loop: CASSAYGEGRELFF. In DNA, the CDR3 is TGTGCCAGCAGTGCCTACGGCGAGGGTCGGGAACTGTTTTTT.

This rearrangement joins TRBV5-1 to TRBJ2-7; D may be TRBD2 (6 bases). CDR1 SGHRS and CDR2 YFSETQ come from the germline V gene. V lost 4 bases and J lost 5, with 10 bases in between. This CDR3 has 12 amino acids. The CDR3: CASSPGANEQYF. CDR3 coding DNA: TGCGCCAGCAGCCCGGGAGCGAACGAGCAGTACTTC. Full variable domain (rest looked up from reference TRBV5-1 and TRBJ2-7): KAGVTQTPRYLIKTRGQQVTLSCSPISGHRSVSWYQQTPGQGLQFLFEYFSETQRNKGNFPGRFSGRQFSNSRSEMNVSTLELGDSALYLCASSPGANEQYFGPGTRLTVT.

The CDR3, as DNA: TGTGCCAGCAGCACCTCGGGGCTCCCCTACGAGCAGTACTTC. It yields the protein CASSTSGLPYEQYF. V usage is TRBV7-9 and J usage is TRBJ2-5, with D tentatively TRBD1 or TRBD2 (5 bases each). The J call is uncertain, as TRBJ2-7 better fits the DNA end. The CDR3 is made up of 14 amino acids. CDR1 and CDR2 (germline): SEHNR, FQNEAQ (reference sequence).

The chain joins TRBV18 to TRBJ1-2; 7 nucleotides agree with TRBD1. This CDR3 comprises 14 residues. Germline CDR1 is KGHSH and CDR2 is LQKENI. V trimming: 1 base; J trimming: 8 bases; junction bases outside the gene matches: 7. The CDR3 DNA is TGTGCCAGCTCACCACTAGGGACAGAGGACGGCTACACCTTC. Translating gives CASSPLGTEDGYTF.

This chain connects TRBV27 to TRBJ2-1; 7 nucleotides agree with TRBD2. The CDR3 spans 16 residues. CDR1 and CDR2 (germline): MNHEY, SMNVEV (reference sequence). J lost 6 bases, V lost 7 bases, and 15 bases had no gene match. The CDR3 protein is CASTRFVHGGGNEQFF. The CDR3 nucleotides read TGTGCCAGCACCCGGTTCGTTCATGGGGGGGGCAATGAGCAGTTCTTC.